This T cell receptor (beta chain) was captured by sequencing in a study of cytomegalovirus exposure and HLA in healthy donors. Study-level findings and limits: After further analysis at a later stage, some 15,000 TCR beta sequences were associated with HLA alleles at 0.05 false discovery rate. For most subjects, TCR beta sequences were reported to predict HLA-A and HLA-B alleles with accuracy. About 87% or about 30% of the time was how often most TCR beta V segments were productive, according to an earlier analysis. Of the V segments, some could not be distinguished, including TRBV6-2 and TRBV6-3, and were excluded.

On this clone: Its target is not known.

V lost 2 bases, J lost 6 bases, and 11 bases lay in between. Germline assignment: CDR1 MDHEN and CDR2 SYDVKM. CDR3 length: 14 amino acids. The PCR contained 60 Vbeta and 13 Jbeta primers. Profiled with immunoSEQ multiplex PCR; TCRdb holds only in-frame clones, not every one. Of roughly 180,000 clones listed, 80% are singletons. The TCR comes from a man aged 25 to 40 in good health and CMV-seronegative. Sequencing was performed on PBMCs. This chain joins TRBV28 and TRBJ1-5, with TRBD1 as a possible D gene (5 bases). CDR3 sequence: CASSLGGAGQPQHF. The DNA for the CDR3 is TGTGCCAGCAGTTTAGGAGGGGCGGGTCAGCCCCAGCATTTT.